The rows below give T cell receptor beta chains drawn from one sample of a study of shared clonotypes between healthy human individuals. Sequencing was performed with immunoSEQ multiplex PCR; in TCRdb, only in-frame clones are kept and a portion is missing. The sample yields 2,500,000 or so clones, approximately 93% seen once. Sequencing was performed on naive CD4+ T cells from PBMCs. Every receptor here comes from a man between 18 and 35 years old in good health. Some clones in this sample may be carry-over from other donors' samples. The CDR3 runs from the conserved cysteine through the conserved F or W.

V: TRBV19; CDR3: CASSYGRVNTGELFF
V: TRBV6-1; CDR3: CASSDPRTGPGHEQFF
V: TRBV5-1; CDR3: CASGRARTQETQYF
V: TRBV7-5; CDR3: CARSSQAGVGGNEQFF
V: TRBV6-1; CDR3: CASAPGTDQTEAFF
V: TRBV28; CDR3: CASSSSGTGGGANVLTF
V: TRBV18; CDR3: CASSPFLAATQGNEQFF
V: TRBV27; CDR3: CASSLQGWGTEAFF
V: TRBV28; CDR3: CASSLAGQGNAEAFF
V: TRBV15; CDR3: CATSRGRVGTDTQYF
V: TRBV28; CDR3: CASSPGTVNTEAFF
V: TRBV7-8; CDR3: CASSLGGQSTGELFF